The rows below give T cell receptor beta chains drawn from one sample of a study of blood T cells in healthy people across ages. TCRdb re-derived calls from the 5' RACE reads in MiXCR, one entry per CDR3 protein. The sample contains roughly 730,000 distinct CDR3 sequences, 56% of which appear only once. The sequenced material came from blood. Receptors were obtained from a man aged 40-49 years in good health. Both conserved end residues are part of each CDR3. Each record gives: J gene, V gene, D gene, CDR3 protein. The D gene is left open where the match is weak.

>TRBJ2-1|TRBV12-3/TRBV12-4|TRBD2
CASRDTSGGTYNEQFF
>TRBJ1-1|TRBV6-5|TRBD1
CASRYLTGTGGIITEAFF
>TRBJ2-7|TRBV3-1|.
CASSLGTDLEQYF
>TRBJ2-2|TRBV27|.
CASSLQSRDTGELFF
>TRBJ1-2|TRBV11-2|.
CASSYGQSYGYTF
>TRBJ1-4|TRBV9|.
CASSPRAGLNEKLFF
>TRBJ1-5|TRBV20-1|TRBD1
CSARETGAQPQHF
>TRBJ2-3|TRBV4-2|.
CASREVQGTDTQYF
>TRBJ2-1|TRBV7-2|TRBD1
CASSLVEGAYSYNEQFF
>.|TRBV20-1|TRBD2
CSAGGTSGHNEQYF
>TRBJ2-7|TRBV28|.
CASTPGRGRASEQYF
>TRBJ2-5|TRBV18|.
CASSTGARQETQYF
>TRBJ2-7|TRBV20-1|.
CSAREQAYSYEQYF
>TRBJ1-1|TRBV13|.
CASRDTEGGPEAFF
>TRBJ2-6|TRBV11-3|.
CASSLVLGAAGANVLTF
>TRBJ2-7|TRBV29-1|.
CSVEDQGGGPYEQYF
>TRBJ2-1|TRBV6-2/TRBV6-3|TRBD2
CASSSLGGRAFNEQFF
>TRBJ2-3|TRBV20-1|TRBD2
CSARDVGGRDTQYF
>TRBJ2-1|TRBV27|TRBD1
CASSSDRGRLSRYNEQFF
>.|TRBV7-9|TRBD2
CGSVGAGAYEQYF
>TRBJ1-6|TRBV20-1|.
CSAKNLQGRWSPLHF
>TRBJ2-7|TRBV15|.
CATSAGRAPAYEQYF
>TRBJ2-1|TRBV7-2|.
CASSGGLVGEDKFF
>TRBJ2-7|TRBV5-1|.
CASSKKCPRGHSYEQYF
>TRBJ2-2|TRBV6-2/TRBV6-3|.
CASSYSRGDTGELFF
>TRBJ1-6|TRBV3-1|.
CASSQSGRNSPLHF
>TRBJ2-5|TRBV11-2|.
CASSLTVGRLGGYQETQYF
>TRBJ2-5|TRBV4-3|.
CASSQMRDEQYF
>TRBJ1-2|TRBV6-5|TRBD1
CASSSSGQGSYGYTF
>TRBJ2-1|TRBV28|TRBD1
CASSFPTGGYNEQFF
>TRBJ2-4|TRBV12-3/TRBV12-4|.
CACRPGPLNIQYF
>TRBJ2-5|TRBV7-2|.
CASSPWDGPSAQYF
>TRBJ1-6|TRBV28|.
CASSPTGQSSYNSPLHF